These T cell receptor beta chains were read from a single sample in a study of vaccination and CD4 T cells after COVID-19. Their antigens are not known. TCRdb re-derived calls from the PCR reads in MiXCR, one entry per CDR3 protein. The sample carries about 6,100 distinct CDR3 sequences, approximately 40% recorded once. The sequenced sample consisted of CD4+ T cells from blood, cultured in vitro. These receptors came from a human donor in good health. CDR3s include the opening cysteine and the closing phenylalanine or tryptophan. The D gene is left open where the match is weak. Rows give clone size only sometimes, using once, few, many, or a class for an expanded clone.

v_call: TRBV7-3; j_call: TRBJ2-5; d_call: TRBD1; clone_size: NA; cdr3_aa: CASSLIPDRGQETQYF; cdr3_nt: TGTGCCAGCAGCTTAATACCGGACAGGGGACAAGAGACCCAGTACTTC
v_call: TRBV10-3; j_call: TRBJ2-3; d_call: NA; clone_size: NA; cdr3_aa: CAISEAVGSDTQYF; cdr3_nt: TGTGCCATCAGTGAGGCTGTAGGGTCTGATACGCAGTATTTT
v_call: TRBV7-2; j_call: TRBJ1-6; d_call: NA; clone_size: few; cdr3_aa: CASSPGPSSYNSPLHF; cdr3_nt: TGTGCCAGCAGCCCCGGACCGAGCTCCTATAATTCACCCCTCCACTTT
v_call: TRBV12-3/TRBV12-4; j_call: TRBJ1-2; d_call: NA; clone_size: NA; cdr3_aa: CASSPGQPNYGYTF; cdr3_nt: TGTGCCAGCAGTCCCGGACAGCCCAACTATGGCTACACCTTC
v_call: TRBV7-3; j_call: TRBJ2-5; d_call: NA; clone_size: NA; cdr3_aa: CASSRNMQETQYF; cdr3_nt: TGTGCCAGCAGTCGAAACATGCAAGAGACCCAGTACTTC
v_call: TRBV18; j_call: TRBJ1-1; d_call: NA; clone_size: NA; cdr3_aa: CATARGGNTEAFF; cdr3_nt: TGTGCCACCGCGAGGGGGGGGAACACTGAAGCTTTCTTT
v_call: TRBV20-1; j_call: TRBJ2-7; d_call: TRBD2; clone_size: NA; cdr3_aa: CSAKLPRGVPYEQYF; cdr3_nt: TGCAGTGCCAAACTCCCCCGGGGGGTCCCCTACGAGCAGTACTTC
v_call: TRBV5-4; j_call: TRBJ1-2; d_call: TRBD1; clone_size: NA; cdr3_aa: CASSLETGGGYTF; cdr3_nt: TGTGCCAGCAGCTTGGAGACAGGGGGGGGCTACACCTTC
v_call: TRBV20-1; j_call: TRBJ2-3; d_call: NA; clone_size: few; cdr3_aa: CSARDLGGRPGNTQYF; cdr3_nt: TGCAGTGCTAGAGATCTGGGGGGGCGGCCTGGAAATACGCAGTATTTT
v_call: TRBV12-5; j_call: TRBJ2-7; d_call: NA; clone_size: NA; cdr3_aa: CASGTSTEQYF; cdr3_nt: TGTGCTAGTGGTACCTCCACAGAGCAGTACTTC
v_call: TRBV27; j_call: TRBJ1-2; d_call: NA; clone_size: NA; cdr3_aa: CASSFLQEGGYTF; cdr3_nt: TGTGCCAGCAGTTTTCTACAGGAAGGCGGCTACACCTTC